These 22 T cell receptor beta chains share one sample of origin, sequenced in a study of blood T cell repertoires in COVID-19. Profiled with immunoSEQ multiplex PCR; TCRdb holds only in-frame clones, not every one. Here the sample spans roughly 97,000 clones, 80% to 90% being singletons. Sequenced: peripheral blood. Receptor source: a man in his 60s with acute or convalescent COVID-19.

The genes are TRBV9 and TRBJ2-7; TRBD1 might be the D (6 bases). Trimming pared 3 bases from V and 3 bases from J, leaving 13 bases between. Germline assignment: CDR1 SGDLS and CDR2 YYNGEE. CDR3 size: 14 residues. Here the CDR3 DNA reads TGTGCCAGCAGCGCGGGACACTCCAACTACGAGCAGTACTTC. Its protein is CASSAGHSNYEQYF.

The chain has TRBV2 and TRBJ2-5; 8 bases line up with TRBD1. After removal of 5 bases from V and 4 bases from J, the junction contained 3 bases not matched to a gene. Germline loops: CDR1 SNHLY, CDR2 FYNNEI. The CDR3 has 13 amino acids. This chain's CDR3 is CASSFGQGETQYF. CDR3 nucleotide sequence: TGTGCCAGCAGTTTTGGACAGGGAGAGACCCAGTACTTC.

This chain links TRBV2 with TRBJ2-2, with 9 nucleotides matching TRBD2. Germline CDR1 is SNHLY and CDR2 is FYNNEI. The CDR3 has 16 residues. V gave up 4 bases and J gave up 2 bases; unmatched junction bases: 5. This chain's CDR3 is CASSGWRGGNTGELFF. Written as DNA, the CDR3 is TGTGCCAGCAGTGGGTGGCGGGGGGGAAACACCGGGGAGCTGTTTTTT. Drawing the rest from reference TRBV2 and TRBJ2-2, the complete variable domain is EPEVTQTPSHQVTQMGQEVILRCVPISNHLYFYWYRQILGQKVEFLVSFYNNEISEKSEIFDDQFSVERPDGSNFTLKIRSTKLEDSAMYFCASSGWRGGNTGELFFGEGSRLTVL.

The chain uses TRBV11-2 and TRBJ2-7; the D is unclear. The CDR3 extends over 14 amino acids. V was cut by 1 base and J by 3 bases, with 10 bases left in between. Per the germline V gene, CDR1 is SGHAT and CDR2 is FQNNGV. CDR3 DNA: TGTGCCAGCAGCTTAGGGGCCCACAGCTACGAGCAGTACTTC. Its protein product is CASSLGAHSYEQYF. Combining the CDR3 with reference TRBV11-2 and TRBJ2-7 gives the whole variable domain EAGVAQSPRYKIIEKRQSVAFWCNPISGHATLYWYQQILGQGPKLLIQFQNNGVVDDSQLPKDRFSAERLKGVDSTLKIQPAKLEDSAVYLCASSLGAHSYEQYFGPGTRLTVT.

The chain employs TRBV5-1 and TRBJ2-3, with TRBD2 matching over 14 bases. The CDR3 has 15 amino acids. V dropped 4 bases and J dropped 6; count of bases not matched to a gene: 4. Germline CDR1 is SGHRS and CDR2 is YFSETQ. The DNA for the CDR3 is TGCGCCAGCAGCCCCCGGACTAGCGGGGGGGATACGCAGTATTTT. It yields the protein CASSPRTSGGDTQYF.

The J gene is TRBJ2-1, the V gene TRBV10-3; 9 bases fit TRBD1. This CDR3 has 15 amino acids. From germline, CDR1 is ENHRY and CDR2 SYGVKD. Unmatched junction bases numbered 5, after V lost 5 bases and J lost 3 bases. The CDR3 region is CAISWGQGYYNEQFF. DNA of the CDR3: TGTGCCATCAGTTGGGGACAGGGATACTACAATGAGCAGTTCTTC.

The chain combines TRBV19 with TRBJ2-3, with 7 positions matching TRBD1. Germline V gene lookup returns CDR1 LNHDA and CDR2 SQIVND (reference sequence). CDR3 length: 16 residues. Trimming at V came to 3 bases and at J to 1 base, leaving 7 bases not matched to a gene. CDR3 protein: CASSIQQGLGTDTQYF. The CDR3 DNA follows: TGTGCCAGTAGTATCCAACAGGGGCTAGGCACAGATACGCAGTATTTT.

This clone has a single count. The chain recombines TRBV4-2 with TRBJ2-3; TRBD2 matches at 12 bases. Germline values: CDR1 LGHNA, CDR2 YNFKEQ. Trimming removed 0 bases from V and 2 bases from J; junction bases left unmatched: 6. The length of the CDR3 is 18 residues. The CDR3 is CASSQDLTSGRNTDTQYF. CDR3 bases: TGTGCCAGCAGCCAAGATTTGACTAGCGGGAGAAACACAGATACGCAGTATTTT.

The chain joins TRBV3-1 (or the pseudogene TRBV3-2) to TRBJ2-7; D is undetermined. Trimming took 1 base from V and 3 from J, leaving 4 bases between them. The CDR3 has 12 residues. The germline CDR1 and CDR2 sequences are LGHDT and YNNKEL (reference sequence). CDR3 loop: CASSQGHYEQYF. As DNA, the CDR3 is TGTGCCAGCAGCCAAGGGCACTACGAGCAGTACTTC.

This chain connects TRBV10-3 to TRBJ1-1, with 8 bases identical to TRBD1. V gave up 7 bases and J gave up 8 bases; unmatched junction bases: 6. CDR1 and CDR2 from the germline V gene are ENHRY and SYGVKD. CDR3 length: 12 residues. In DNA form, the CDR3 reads TGTGCCATCACCGCCCGGACAGGGGAAGCTTTCTTT. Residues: CAITARTGEAFF.

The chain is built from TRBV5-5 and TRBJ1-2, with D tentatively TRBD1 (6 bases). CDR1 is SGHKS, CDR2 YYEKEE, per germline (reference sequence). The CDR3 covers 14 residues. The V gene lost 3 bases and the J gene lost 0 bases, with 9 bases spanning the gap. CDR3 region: CASSSDRANYGYTF. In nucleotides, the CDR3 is TGTGCCAGCAGCTCGGACAGAGCTAACTATGGCTACACCTTC.

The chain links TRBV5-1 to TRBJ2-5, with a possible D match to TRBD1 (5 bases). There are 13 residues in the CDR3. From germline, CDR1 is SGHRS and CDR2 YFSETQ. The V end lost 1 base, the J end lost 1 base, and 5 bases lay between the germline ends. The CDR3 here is CASSLRGQETQYF. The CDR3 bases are TGCGCCAGCAGCTTGAGGGGCCAAGAGACCCAGTACTTC.

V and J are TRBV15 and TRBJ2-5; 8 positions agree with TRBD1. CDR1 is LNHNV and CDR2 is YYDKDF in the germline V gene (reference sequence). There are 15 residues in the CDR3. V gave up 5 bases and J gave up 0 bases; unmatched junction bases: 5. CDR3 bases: TGTGCCACCAGCGCGGACAGGGTCTACCAAGAGACCCAGTACTTC. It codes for CATSADRVYQETQYF.

The CDR3 DNA sequence: TGTGCCAGCAGTGGAGCGGGAGGGGGGAATGAGCAGTTCTTC. It encodes CASSGAGGGNEQFF. This chain links TRBV2 with TRBJ2-1, with 10 positions matching TRBD2. The trim removed 4 bases at V and 7 bases at J, leaving 4 bases unmatched. CDR1 SNHLY and CDR2 FYNNEI come from the germline V gene. This CDR3 region has 14 residues.

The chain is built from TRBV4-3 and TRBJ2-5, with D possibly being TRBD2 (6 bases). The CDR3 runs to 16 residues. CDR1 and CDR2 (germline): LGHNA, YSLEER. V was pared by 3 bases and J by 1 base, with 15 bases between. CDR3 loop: CASSQGNSGFQETQYF. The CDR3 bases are TGCGCCAGCAGCCAGGGGAACAGCGGGTTCCAAGAGACCCAGTACTTC.

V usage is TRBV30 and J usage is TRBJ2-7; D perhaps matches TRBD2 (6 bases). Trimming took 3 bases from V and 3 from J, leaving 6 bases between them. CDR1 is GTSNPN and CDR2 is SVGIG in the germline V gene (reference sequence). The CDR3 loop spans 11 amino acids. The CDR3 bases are TGTGCCTGGAGGGACTACTACGAGCAGTACTTC. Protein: CAWRDYYEQYF.

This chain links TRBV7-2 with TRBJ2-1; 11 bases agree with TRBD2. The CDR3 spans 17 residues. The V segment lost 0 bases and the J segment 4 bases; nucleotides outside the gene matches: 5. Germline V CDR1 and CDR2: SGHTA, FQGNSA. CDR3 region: CASSLALGLAGYNEQFF. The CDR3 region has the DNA TGTGCCAGCAGCTTAGCCCTCGGACTAGCGGGTTACAATGAGCAGTTCTTC.

The DNA for the CDR3 is TGTGCCTGGAGCGGGGGCGGGGGCCAAGAGACCCAGTACTTC. Residues: CAWSGGGGQETQYF. The rearrangement links TRBV30 to TRBJ2-5; D perhaps matches TRBD2 (7 bases). CDR1 and CDR2 (germline): GTSNPN, SVGIG (reference sequence). There are 14 residues in the CDR3. V dropped 3 bases and J dropped 1 base, with 12 bases sitting between them.

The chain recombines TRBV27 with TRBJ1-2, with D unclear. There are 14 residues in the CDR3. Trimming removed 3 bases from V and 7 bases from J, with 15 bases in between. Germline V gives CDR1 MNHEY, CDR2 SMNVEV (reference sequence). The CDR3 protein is CASSFNSAGSGYTF. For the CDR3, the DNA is TGTGCCAGCAGTTTCAACAGCGCGGGATCTGGCTACACCTTC.

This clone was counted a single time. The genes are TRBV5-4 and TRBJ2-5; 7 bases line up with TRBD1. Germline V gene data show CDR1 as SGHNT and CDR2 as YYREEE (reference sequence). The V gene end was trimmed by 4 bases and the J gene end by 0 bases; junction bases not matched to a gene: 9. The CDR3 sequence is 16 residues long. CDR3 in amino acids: CASSGPRDRNQETQYF. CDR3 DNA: TGTGCCAGCAGCGGCCCCCGGGACAGAAACCAAGAGACCCAGTACTTC. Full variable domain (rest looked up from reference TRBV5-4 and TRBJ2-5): ETGVTQSPTHLIKTRGQQVTLRCSSQSGHNTVSWYQQALGQGPQFIFQYYREEENGRGNFPPRFSGLQFPNYSSELNVNALELDDSALYLCASSGPRDRNQETQYFGPGTRLLVL.

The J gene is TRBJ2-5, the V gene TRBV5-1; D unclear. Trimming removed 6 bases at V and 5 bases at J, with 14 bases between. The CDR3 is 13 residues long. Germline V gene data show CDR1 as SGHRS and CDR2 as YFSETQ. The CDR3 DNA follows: TGCGCCAGCAAGCCCCTCACGCGGGAGACCCAGTACTTC. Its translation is CASKPLTRETQYF.

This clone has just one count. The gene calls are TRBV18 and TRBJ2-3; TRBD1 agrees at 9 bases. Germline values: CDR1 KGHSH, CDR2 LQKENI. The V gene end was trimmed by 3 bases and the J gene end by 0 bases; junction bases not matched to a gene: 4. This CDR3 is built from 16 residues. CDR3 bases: TGTGCCAGCTCACCCGGGACAGGGATTAGCACAGATACGCAGTATTTT. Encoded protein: CASSPGTGISTDTQYF.